Presented here are 2 T cell receptor beta chains from one specimen sequenced in a study of cytomegalovirus exposure and HLA in healthy donors. Primers: 60 Vbeta forward and 13 Jbeta reverse. Repertoires were generated with immunoSEQ multiplex PCR, while TCRdb's copy carries only in-frame clones and drops some. The sample lists approximately 100,000 clones; over 75% were seen once. The sample was PBMCs. Receptors were obtained from a man aged 40-49 years in good health and CMV-seropositive.

The chain recombines TRBV5-1 with TRBJ2-3; 8 bases fit TRBD2. The V segment lost 0 bases and the J segment 3 bases; nucleotides outside the gene matches: 0. CDR3 length: 14 residues. Germline CDR1 SGHRS, CDR2 YFSETQ. The CDR3 reads CASSLVAGTDTQYF. In DNA, the CDR3 is TGCGCCAGCAGCTTGGTAGCGGGGACAGATACGCAGTATTTT.

This chain links TRBV5-1 with TRBJ2-7; TRBD1 matches at 7 bases. Germline values: CDR1 SGHRS, CDR2 YFSETQ. V lost 4 bases, J lost 6 bases, and 16 bases stayed unmatched. The CDR3 is made up of 16 amino acids. CDR3 region: CASSPNPKGAMGEQYF. The CDR3, as DNA: TGCGCCAGCAGCCCGAACCCGAAGGGGGCGATGGGCGAGCAGTACTTC.